The 27 T cell receptor beta chains presented below share a single source sample, sequenced in a study of control samples from healthy donors and cancer patients. Some clones are missing from TCRdb's copy, which holds only in-frame ones; the method was immunoSEQ multiplex PCR. Of about 120,000 clones in the sample, 90% were seen once. Sequences were obtained from blood. These receptor sequences come from a man aged 40-49 years in good health.

The CDR3 loop reads CASTGTSTDTQYF. CDR3 DNA sequence: TGCGCCAGCACCGGGACAAGCACAGATACGCAGTATTTT. V usage is TRBV4-1 and J usage is TRBJ2-3, with D maybe TRBD1 (6 bases). Germline loops: CDR1 MGHRA, CDR2 YSYEKL. The CDR3 runs 13 residues. Trimming removed 7 bases from V and 0 bases from J, with 8 bases in between.

This clone was found once. The rearrangement uses TRBV14 and TRBJ1-2; 12 positions agree with TRBD1. CDR1 and CDR2 from the germline V gene are SGHDN and FVKESK. CDR3 size: 15 residues. The V gene end was trimmed by 4 bases and the J gene end by 6 bases; junction bases not matched to a gene: 6. The CDR3 DNA is TGTGCCAGCAGCCCCTACGGGACAGGGGGCAATGGCTACACCTTC. It yields the protein CASSPYGTGGNGYTF.

The rearrangement links TRBV5-1 to TRBJ2-1; 10 bases map to TRBD1. The CDR3 contains 17 residues. The germline CDR1 and CDR2 sequences are SGHRS and YFSETQ. Trimming at V came to 7 bases and at J to 4 bases, leaving 14 bases not matched to a gene. In DNA form, the CDR3 reads TGCGCCAGCTCCGAGGGGACCGGGACAGGGGCATACAATGAGCAGTTCTTC. It encodes CASSEGTGTGAYNEQFF.

This sequence joins TRBV3-1 (or the pseudogene TRBV3-2) and TRBJ2-1; the match to TRBD1 covers 10 bases. V shed 4 bases, J shed 1 base, and the junction held 4 bases outside the gene matches. The CDR3 has 16 residues. The germline CDR1 and CDR2 sequences are LGHDT and YNNKEL (reference sequence). CDR3 DNA: TGTGCCAGCAGCCGGTGGACAGGGGGGTCCTACAATGAGCAGTTCTTC. This translates into CASSRWTGGSYNEQFF.

This clone has just a few counts. The V gene is TRBV20-1, the J gene TRBJ1-1; D gene unclear. The ends were cut back, 3 bases at V and 12 bases at J, with 17 bases in the middle. Germline CDR1 reads DFQATT; CDR2 reads SNEGSKA (reference sequence). The CDR3 is 12 amino acids. The CDR3 DNA reads as TGCAGTGCTAGTTTTGCTCTTGGGAGGTCTTTCTTT. Amino acids: CSASFALGRSFF.

This chain uses TRBV7-8 with TRBJ1-6; 9 positions match TRBD1. CDR1 SGHVS and CDR2 FQNEAQ come from the germline V gene. V trimming: 0 bases; J trimming: 7 bases; junction bases outside the gene matches: 4. The CDR3 runs to 16 residues. The CDR3 nucleotides are TGTGCCAGCAGCTTAGCCGGGACAGGGTTCAATTCACCCCTCCACTTT. Its protein is CASSLAGTGFNSPLHF.

The rearrangement links TRBV5-1 to TRBJ1-4; weak D call: TRBD1 (5 bases). The V gene lost 3 bases and the J gene lost 8 bases, with 14 bases spanning the gap. The CDR3 is made up of 14 amino acids. Germline values: CDR1 SGHRS, CDR2 YFSETQ. The CDR3 bases are TGCGCCAGCAGCTCCCGGGACCACGGGGAAAAACTGTTTTTT. It encodes CASSSRDHGEKLFF.

The chain links TRBV10-3 to TRBJ1-2; D gene unclear. The CDR3 covers 17 residues. Trimming stripped 4 bases from V and 2 bases from J, with 20 bases between. Germline CDR1 reads ENHRY; CDR2 reads SYGVKD. Written as DNA, the CDR3 is TGTGCCATCAGTGCCATCGTCAACCTGGCGGTGAACTATGGCTACACCTTC. Residues: CAISAIVNLAVNYGYTF.

This chain links TRBV7-8 with TRBJ2-3; D remains unclear. CDR1 and CDR2 from the germline V gene are SGHVS and FQNEAQ. The CDR3 length is 13 residues. Trimming removed 2 bases at V and 4 bases at J, with 7 bases between. CDR3 amino acids: CASSLLSADTQYF. The CDR3 nucleotides read TGTGCCAGCAGCTTATTATCTGCAGATACGCAGTATTTT.

The V call is TRBV24-1, the J call TRBJ2-3; 11 nucleotides match TRBD2. The germline V gene has CDR1 KGHDR and CDR2 SFDVKD. V shed 7 bases and J 2 bases; nucleotides not matched to a gene: 7. The CDR3 consists of 16 residues. The CDR3 sequence: CATSALAGGPTDTQYF. The CDR3 DNA reads as TGTGCCACCAGCGCCCTAGCGGGGGGCCCCACAGATACGCAGTATTTT.

This clone appeared once. The CDR3 reads CASSPKSQSSYNSPLHF. The CDR3, as DNA: TGTGCCAGCTCACCCAAAAGTCAGAGCTCCTATAATTCACCCCTCCACTTT. The J gene is TRBJ1-6, the V gene TRBV18; D is undetermined. CDR3 length equals 17 residues. V gave up 3 bases and J gave up 0 bases, with 12 bases separating them. Germline V CDR1 and CDR2: KGHSH, LQKENI.

V is TRBV4-1 and J is TRBJ2-5; D possibly corresponds to TRBD2 (6 bases). With 2 bases removed from V and 5 bases from J, the gap between germline ends came to 15 bases. In germline, CDR1 is MGHRA, CDR2 YSYEKL. The CDR3 covers 15 residues. CDR3 DNA sequence: TGCGCCAGCAGCCAACTGGCGGGGAGTACGGAGACCCAGTACTTC. Translated: CASSQLAGSTETQYF.

J is TRBJ1-6 and V is TRBV7-9, with D possibly matching TRBD1 (5 bases). Germline loops: CDR1 SEHNR, CDR2 FQNEAQ (reference sequence). This CDR3 comprises 14 residues. V lost 5 bases, J lost 5 bases, and 10 bases lay in between. Here the CDR3 reads CASSRGDHNSPLHF. The DNA for the CDR3 is TGTGCCAGCAGCCGGGGCGACCATAATTCACCCCTCCACTTT.

The CDR3 nucleotides read TGTGCCAGCAAGCGACAGGGAGGAGAGACCCAGTACTTC. This codes for CASKRQGGETQYF. This rearrangement joins TRBV6-5 to TRBJ2-5; D perhaps matches TRBD1 (7 bases). The CDR3 sequence is 13 residues long. Per the germline V gene, CDR1 is MNHEY and CDR2 is SVGAGI. The V end lost 7 bases, the J end lost 4 bases, and 13 bases lay between the germline ends.

This clone was observed once. The CDR3 DNA reads as TGTGCCAGCAGTTTATCGCGAGGGGGAACAGGGGGCTACGAGCAGTACTTC. Translated: CASSLSRGGTGGYEQYF. V is TRBV27 and J is TRBJ2-7, with 8 bases lining up with TRBD1. The CDR3 is 17 residues long. Germline V gene data show CDR1 as MNHEY and CDR2 as SMNVEV (reference sequence). V dropped 0 bases and J dropped 3; count of bases not matched to a gene: 10.

The chain uses TRBV18 and TRBJ1-1; D unresolved. The CDR3 extends over 15 amino acids. Germline assignment: CDR1 KGHSH and CDR2 LQKENI. The V end was cut by 5 bases, the J end by 2 bases, with 15 bases between. CDR3 protein: CASSVEWTGNTEAFF. In DNA form, the CDR3 reads TGTGCCAGCTCAGTCGAATGGACGGGAAACACTGAAGCTTTCTTT.

This chain uses TRBV14 with TRBJ1-6, with D possibly TRBD1 on 5 matching bases. CDR1 and CDR2 from the germline V gene are SGHDN and FVKESK. The CDR3 sequence is 15 residues long. The V end was cut by 3 bases, the J end by 2 bases, with 8 bases between. The CDR3 nucleotides are TGTGCCAGCAGCCACAGGGAACCCTATAATTCACCCCTCCACTTT. This translates into CASSHREPYNSPLHF.

This chain joins TRBV18 and TRBJ1-1; D gene unclear. V lost 5 bases and J 0 bases, leaving 10 bases between the germline ends. The CDR3 length is 14 residues. Germline V CDR1 and CDR2: KGHSH, LQKENI. The DNA of the CDR3 is TGTGCCAGCTCATCTCAACGGGTGAACACTGAAGCTTTCTTT. Protein: CASSSQRVNTEAFF.

This clone was seen once. The chain uses TRBV20-1 and TRBJ1-1; tentative D call: TRBD1 (5 bases). In germline, CDR1 is DFQATT, CDR2 SNEGSKA (reference sequence). The CDR3 contains 11 residues. Trimming stripped 3 bases from V and 7 bases from J, with 9 bases between. The CDR3 here is CSASRADEAFF. The CDR3, as DNA: TGCAGTGCTAGCAGGGCTGATGAAGCTTTCTTT.

V usage is TRBV7-2 and J usage is TRBJ2-1; tentative D call: TRBD2 (7 bases). The CDR3 spans 18 residues. The V end lost 2 bases, the J end lost 10 bases, and 27 bases lay between the germline ends. CDR1 SGHTA and CDR2 FQGNSA come from the germline V gene. CDR3 bases: TGTGCCAGCAGCTTAAGGTGGGGGGGGCCAAGCAAATGGCGAGAGCAGTTCTTC. Its protein is CASSLRWGGPSKWREQFF.

The rearrangement joins TRBV5-1 to TRBJ2-7; D remains unclear. The CDR3 is 14 amino acids. Germline assignment: CDR1 SGHRS and CDR2 YFSETQ. Trimming removed 4 bases from V and 1 base from J, with 12 bases in between. The CDR3 sequence: CASSQSKPSYEQYF. The CDR3 DNA reads TGCGCCAGCAGCCAGAGCAAACCTTCCTACGAGCAGTACTTC.

The chain is built from TRBV2 and TRBJ1-6; 9 nucleotides agree with TRBD1. Germline-derived CDR1 and CDR2 are SNHLY and FYNNEI. CDR3 length equals 14 residues. With V trimmed by 5 bases and J by 8 bases, 4 bases remained unmatched. Written as DNA, the CDR3 is TGTGCCAGCAGTTACCGGGACAGGGATTCACCCCTCCACTTT. Amino acid sequence: CASSYRDRDSPLHF.

For the CDR3, the DNA is TGTGCCTGGCACAGCCTGAACACTGAAGCTTTCTTT. Translation: CAWHSLNTEAFF. The chain combines TRBV30 with TRBJ1-1; D is uncertain. The CDR3 totals 12 residues. From germline, CDR1 is GTSNPN and CDR2 SVGIG (reference sequence). V lost 5 bases and J 0 bases, leaving 7 bases between the germline ends.

The V call is TRBV15, the J call TRBJ2-7, with D unclear. The CDR3 consists of 13 residues. Looked up from germline, CDR1 is LNHNV and CDR2 is YYDKDF (reference sequence). Deletions cut 0 bases from V and 3 bases from J, with 6 bases between. CDR3 coding DNA: TGTGCCACCAGCAGAGATGGGGTCTACGAGCAGTACTTC. This gives the protein CATSRDGVYEQYF. Full variable domain (outside the CDR3, taken from reference TRBV15 and TRBJ2-7): DAMVIQNPRYQVTQFGKPVTLSCSQTLNHNVMYWYQQKSSQAPKLLFHYYDKDFNNEADTPDNFQSRRPNTSFCFLDIRSPGLGDTAMYLCATSRDGVYEQYFGPGTRLTVT.

V gene TRBV4-2 combines with J gene TRBJ2-3; 10 nucleotides align to TRBD2. In germline, CDR1 is LGHNA, CDR2 YNFKEQ. This CDR3 comprises 16 residues. The V segment lost 1 base and the J segment 4 bases; nucleotides outside the gene matches: 5. Here the CDR3 DNA reads TGTGCCAGCAGCCAAGGCAGCGGGGGGGGTGCAGATACGCAGTATTTT. Translation gives CASSQGSGGGADTQYF.

The rearrangement joins TRBV7-2 to TRBJ1-2; D might be TRBD1 (6 bases). V was cut by 3 bases and J by 0 bases, with 11 bases left in between. CDR1 is SGHTA, CDR2 FQGNSA, per germline. The CDR3 has 15 residues. This chain's CDR3 is CASSLRQAANYGYTF. The DNA for the CDR3 is TGTGCCAGCAGCTTGAGACAGGCAGCTAACTATGGCTACACCTTC.

The rearrangement joins TRBV6-5 to TRBJ2-5; D uncertain. Trimming pared 6 bases from V and 1 base from J, leaving 9 bases between. The germline V gene has CDR1 MNHEY and CDR2 SVGAGI. The CDR3 sequence is 13 residues long. The CDR3 spells CASSPPAQETQYF. CDR3 DNA: TGTGCCAGCAGCCCCCCGGCCCAAGAGACCCAGTACTTC.